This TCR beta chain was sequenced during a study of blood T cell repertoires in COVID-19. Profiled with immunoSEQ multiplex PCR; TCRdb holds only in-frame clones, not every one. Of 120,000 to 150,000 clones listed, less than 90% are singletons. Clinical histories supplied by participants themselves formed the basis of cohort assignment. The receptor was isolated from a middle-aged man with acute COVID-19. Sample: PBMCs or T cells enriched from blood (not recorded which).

The CDR3 DNA sequence: TGTGCCAGCTCACCACCTGTAGCGGGGGGTTCGGGAGATACGCAGTATTTT. It encodes CASSPPVAGGSGDTQYF. V gene TRBV18 combines with J gene TRBJ2-3, with TRBD2 matching 10 bases. V trimming: 0 bases; J trimming: 5 bases; junction bases outside the gene matches: 8. Germline CDR1 is KGHSH and CDR2 is LQKENI. This CDR3 has 17 residues.